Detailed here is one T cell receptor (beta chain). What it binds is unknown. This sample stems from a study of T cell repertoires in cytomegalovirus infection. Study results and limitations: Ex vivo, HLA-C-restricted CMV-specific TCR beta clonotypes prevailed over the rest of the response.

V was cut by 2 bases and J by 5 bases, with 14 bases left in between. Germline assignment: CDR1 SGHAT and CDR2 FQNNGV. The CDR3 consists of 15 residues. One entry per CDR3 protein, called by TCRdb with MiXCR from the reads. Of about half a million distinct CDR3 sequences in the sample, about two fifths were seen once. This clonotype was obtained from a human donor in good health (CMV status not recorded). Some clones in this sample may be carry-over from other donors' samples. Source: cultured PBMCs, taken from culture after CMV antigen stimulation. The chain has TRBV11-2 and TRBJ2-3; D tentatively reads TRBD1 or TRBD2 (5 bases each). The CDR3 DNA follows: TGTGCCAGCAGCTTAAGGCTTGGGGGTGTAGATACGCAGTATTTT. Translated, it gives CASSLRLGGVDTQYF.